This T cell receptor beta chain was sequenced for a study of CD8+ T cells in alopecia areata (dated by TCRdb to 2016 to 2019). Some background on the complete study: The study used high-throughput TCRbeta sequencing to examine T cell clonal expansion in alopecia areata, in both the C3H/HeJ mouse model and human patients. In humans, TCRbeta sequencing was performed on scalp tissue and on sorted CD4+ and CD8+ peripheral blood T cells from healthy controls and from patients with patchy or totalis/universalis alopecia areata. Scalp clonality was compared across normal scalp (n=4), patchy alopecia areata scalp (n=8), and alopecia totalis/universalis scalp (n=8). RNA was obtained with the PAXgene miRNA kit for fixed scalp, the miRNeasy kit for PBMCs, and the RNeasy kit for mouse skin. Amplification of TCRbeta CDR3 regions was done by immunoSEQ multiplex PCR using 35 Vbeta forward primers and 13 Jbeta reverse primers.

Library preparation used the immunoSEQ multiplex PCR assay. RNA was extracted from all samples and reverse transcribed into cDNA as template for TCR sequencing. SuperScript III was used to make first-strand cDNA, primed with a 2:1 mix of oligo-dT and random hexamers. A synthetic immune receptor repertoire was used to measure amplification bias, and any remaining bias was corrected computationally. The paper's data handling went like this. After raw reads were preprocessed to remove errors, the CDR3 was defined following IMGT conventions as running from the conserved cysteine to phenylalanine. Clonality was computed as 1 minus the Shannon entropy, with the entropy normalized by log2 of the number of productive unique TCRs. Scalp TCRbeta sequences were cross-referenced with sorted blood CD4 and CD8 repertoires so that the CD4 or CD8 identity of scalp clones could be inferred. In TCRdb, the immuneACCESS table is reduced to in-frame sequences with V and J assigned. These tables do not hold every clone; where another copy was compared, an unresolved V gene accounts for under half, and the others remain unexplained. Clonal size and the V and J genes are those of that table, whereas D and trimming came from the DNA. The sample records some 120,000 clones, about 50% of which are singletons. Together, the top ten hold about 10% of the sample.

For this clone: The antigen it recognizes is unknown. The sample holds no much larger clone one base away, and base qualities are not on file.

Lesional scalp punch biopsies and peripheral blood were collected from alopecia areata patients. PBMCs were separated by density centrifugation and stained for CD3, CD4 and CD8, after which CD4+ and CD8+ T cells were sorted on a FACSAria. Untreated alopecia areata patients were recruited as part of a multicenter biomarker study. In a handful of patients from the biomarker study, blood CD8+ T cells were sorted further into NKG2D-low and NKG2D-high fractions. General conclusions and limits of the study: Unlike mouse skin, where gammadelta T cells dominate, normal human skin contains resident alphabeta T cells that get sequenced too, which complicates analysis of the scalp TCR repertoire. Shared TCR sequences between patients were less evident than in mice, which may be partly attributable to HLA diversity in the patient population. Compared with normal scalp, lesional scalp, particularly in alopecia totalis/universalis, had higher clonality and more expanded CD8+ clones, which suggests antigenic drive.

The CDR3 runs 13 amino acids, cysteine and phenylalanine included. Solely the CDR3 DNA is kept, with 39 bases framed from the first base. V is pared back by 0 bases and J by 3 bases, with 5 bases lying between the germline termini. CDR1 PRHDT and CDR2 FYEKMQ were looked up in the germline V gene (reference sequence). The sequence derives from a human donor with alopecia areata. The chain uses TRBV13 and TRBJ1-2; no confident D gene assignment can be made. The sequenced sample was NKG2D-low CD8+ T cells sorted from blood. The sample's cell subset or site label, decoded: sorted CD8+ NKG2D-low blood T cells. The CDR3 has the sequence CASSLGSDYGYTF. The DNA reads as follows: TGTGCCAGCAGCTTAGGGTCTGACTATGGCTACACCTTC.